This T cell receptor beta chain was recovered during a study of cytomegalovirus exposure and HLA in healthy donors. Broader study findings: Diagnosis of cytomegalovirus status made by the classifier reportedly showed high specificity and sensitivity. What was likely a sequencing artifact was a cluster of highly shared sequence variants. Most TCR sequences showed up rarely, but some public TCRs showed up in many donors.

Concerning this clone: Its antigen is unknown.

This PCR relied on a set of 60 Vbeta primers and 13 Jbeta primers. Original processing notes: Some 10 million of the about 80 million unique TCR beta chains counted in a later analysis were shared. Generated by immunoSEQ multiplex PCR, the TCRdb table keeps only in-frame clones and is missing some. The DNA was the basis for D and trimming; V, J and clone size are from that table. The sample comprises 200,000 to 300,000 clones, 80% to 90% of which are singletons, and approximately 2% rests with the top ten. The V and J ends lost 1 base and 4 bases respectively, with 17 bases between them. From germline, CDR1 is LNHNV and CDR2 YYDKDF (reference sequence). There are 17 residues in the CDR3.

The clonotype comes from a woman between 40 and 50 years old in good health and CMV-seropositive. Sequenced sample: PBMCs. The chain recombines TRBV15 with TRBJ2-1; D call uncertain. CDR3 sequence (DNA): TGTGCCACCAGCAGAGCGTTCTATGAGTCTGGTTACAATGAGCAGTTCTTC. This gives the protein CATSRAFYESGYNEQFF.